Included here is one T cell receptor (beta chain) sequence, with context. In the original workflow: Quantification of nucleated cells was approximated via reference gene primer amplification. Libraries were prepared by immunoSEQ multiplex PCR; TCRdb keeps only in-frame clonotypes and omits some of them. The DNA gave D and trimming, while V, J and clone size come from that table. The sample holds around 170,000 clones, 65% to 85% seen once. The data belong to a study of blood T cell repertoires in COVID-19. Background on the study: COVID-19 samples, acute and convalescent, were from the United States, Italy and Spain. T cells, B-cell-depleted T cells, or PBMCs supplied cDNA or gDNA.

The CDR3 sequence is 19 residues long. V gave up 3 bases and J gave up 2 bases; unmatched junction bases: 16. The germline CDR1 and CDR2 sequences are LNHDA and SQIVND (reference sequence). This chain uses TRBV19 with TRBJ1-2, with 9 positions matching TRBD1. The TCR originated in a woman in her fifties or sixties with acute or convalescent COVID-19. The sample taken for sequencing was peripheral blood. Here the CDR3 reads CASSMSLRGQGLGNYGYTF. Written as DNA, the CDR3 is TGTGCCAGTAGTATGTCCCTAAGGGGACAGGGATTGGGGAACTATGGCTACACCTTC. The variable domain in full, completed from reference TRBV19 and TRBJ1-2, reads DGGITQSPKYLFRKEGQNVTLSCEQNLNHDAMYWYRQDPGQGLRLIYYSQIVNDFQKGDIAEGYSVSREKKESFPLTVTSAQKNPTAFYLCASSMSLRGQGLGNYGYTFGSGTRLTVV.